This TCR beta chain is from a study of blood T cell repertoires in COVID-19. Clones were sequenced by immunoSEQ multiplex PCR, and TCRdb holds only the in-frame ones, with some missing. The sample lists 110,000 to 150,000 clones, 80% to 90% occurring once. Trimming cost V 2 bases and J 10 bases, with 17 bases left between them. Germline V CDR1 and CDR2: SGHTA, FQGTGA. The CDR3 sequence is 14 residues long. The source of this sequence is a man in his 60s with active or convalescent COVID-19. What was sequenced was peripheral blood. The chain links TRBV7-3 to TRBJ1-1, with D possibly matching TRBD1 (5 bases). CDR3 protein: CASSLGGTQAGAFF. The CDR3 nucleotides read TGTGCCAGCAGCTTAGGTGGGACTCAGGCTGGAGCTTTCTTT.